The source of this T cell receptor beta chain is a study of long-term antiretroviral therapy in people with HIV. The overall study: Sampling started about a decade before the 2015 immediate-ART recommendation.

An immunoSEQ assay, version v3.0, was performed at survey level. Data came from immunoSEQ multiplex PCR; TCRdb stores just in-frame clones and leaves some out. The table lists under 15,000 clones, 88% of them singletons, with approximately 10% in the top ten. Trimming took off 0 bases at V and 13 bases at J, with 10 bases between the two ends. The germline CDR1 and CDR2 sequences are MNHNY and SVGAGI (reference sequence). The CDR3 covers 12 residues. The starting material was unsorted PBMCs, obtained 6.2 years after starting antiretroviral therapy. The chain couples TRBV6-6 to TRBJ2-1; D is ambiguous. This receptor was taken from a middle-aged man with HIV. The CDR3 bases are TGTGCCAGCAGTTACTCGATGCAGCTCCAGTTCTTC. This sequence encodes CASSYSMQLQFF.